This TCR beta chain was retrieved from a study of read filtering for tumor transcriptome and immune sequencing. Study as a whole: Revised staging placed roughly eight patients in R-ISS I, 15 to 20 in II, about 7 in III.

From approximately 430 ng of RNA, a library with molecular barcoded alpha/delta and beta/gamma adaptors was made. TCRdb redid the calling of the reads with MiXCR, one entry per CDR3 protein. The sample contains tens of thousands of distinct CDR3 sequences, about 21% of which appear only once. Study-wide results and limits: This fraction held mixed bone marrow immune cells after CD138-negative sorting. Even smaller IR-seq throughput identified most shared clonotypes. IR-seq and RNA-seq agreed better without single-read clonotypes.

This clonotype was recorded at least ten times. Its antigen is not identified. The CDR3 spans 14 residues. Germline CDR1 LNHDA, CDR2 SQIVND (reference sequence). The ends lost 3 bases at V and 2 bases at J; junction bases unmatched: 2. The chain couples TRBV19 to TRBJ2-3, with 7 bases that match TRBD2. Input material: a population of CD138-negative cells sorted from bone marrow. The clonotype comes from a donor at least 40 years old with multiple myeloma. The CDR3 loop reads CASSMGGATDTQYF. The CDR3 DNA reads as TGTGCCAGTAGTATGGGAGGGGCCACAGATACGCAGTATTTT.